The clone carrying this TCR beta chain was detected only a few times. CDR1 and CDR2 (germline): SGDLS, YYNGEE. The V end was cut by 4 bases, the J end by 0 bases, with 7 bases between. This CDR3 contains 14 residues. Since all of the isolated RNA was reverse transcribed, expressed TCRB transcripts were what got sequenced. This table comes from immunoSEQ multiplex PCR, and its TCRdb copy is limited to in-frame clones, with some not included. Counted here are 900,000 or so clones, roughly 17% occurring once; the ten biggest clones make up about 0.025%. The data were obtained in a study of beta chain features in type 1 diabetes.

The sample comprised naive CD4+ T cells from blood. This chain joins TRBV9 and TRBJ2-2; D is perhaps TRBD2 (5 bases). This receptor was obtained from a woman aged 18-29 years in good health. CDR3 nucleotide sequence: TGTGCCAGCAGCCCGGGGACGAACACCGGGGAGCTGTTTTTT. As protein: CASSPGTNTGELFF.